What follows are 30 T cell receptor beta chains derived from one specimen sequenced in a study of blood T cell repertoires in COVID-19. The table came from immunoSEQ multiplex PCR; TCRdb's copy has only in-frame clones and leaves some out. The sample yields about 44,000 clones, around 90% seen once. The material sequenced was peripheral blood. Receptors originate from an elderly woman in a cohort sampled during active or convalescent COVID-19.

The J gene is TRBJ2-7, the V gene TRBV7-8; 12 nucleotides line up with TRBD2. The CDR3 extends over 18 amino acids. After removal of 5 bases from V and 3 bases from J, the junction contained 14 bases not matched to a gene. Germline assignment: CDR1 SGHVS and CDR2 FQNEAQ. CDR3 sequence: CASSRGGRTSGTVYEQYF. In DNA, the CDR3 is TGTGCCAGCAGCCGAGGGGGGAGGACTAGCGGGACAGTCTACGAGCAGTACTTC.

The table lists this clone with a count of one. This rearrangement joins TRBV4-2 to TRBJ2-1; 14 nucleotides line up with TRBD2. Trimming cost V 5 bases and J 12 bases; bases outside gene matches: 6. Germline assignment: CDR1 LGHNA and CDR2 YNFKEQ. The CDR3 length is 14 residues. The CDR3 nucleotides read TGTGCCAGCAGCTCTGGACTAGCGGGAGGAAGGCAGTTCTTC. It encodes CASSSGLAGGRQFF.

V usage is TRBV18 and J usage is TRBJ1-2, with D tentatively TRBD1 (6 bases). V lost 2 bases and J 2 bases, leaving 12 bases between the germline ends. The CDR3 spans 15 residues. The germline V gene has CDR1 KGHSH and CDR2 LQKENI. CDR3 in amino acids: CASSPGGRLNYGYTF. In nucleotides, the CDR3 is TGTGCCAGCTCACCAGGGGGCAGACTAAACTATGGCTACACCTTC. Variable domain in full (rest from reference TRBV18 and TRBJ1-2): NAGVMQNPRHLVRRRGQEARLRCSPMKGHSHVYWYRQLPEEGLKFMVYLQKENIIDESGMPKERFSAEFPKEGPSILRIQQVVRGDSAAYFCASSPGGRLNYGYTFGSGTRLTVV.

This chain connects TRBV6-5 to TRBJ2-1; 7 nucleotides align to TRBD2. Germline values: CDR1 MNHEY, CDR2 SVGAGI. Trimming took 0 bases from V and 6 from J; bases not matched to a gene: 5. The CDR3 extends over 15 amino acids. Written as DNA, the CDR3 is TGTGCCAGCAGTTACTCGGGCGGGAGTATCAATGAGCAGTTCTTC. Its translation: CASSYSGGSINEQFF.

This sequence joins TRBV20-1 and TRBJ1-6, with unresolved D. V lost 3 bases and J 8 bases, leaving 5 bases between the germline ends. The CDR3 has 11 residues. Germline CDR1 and CDR2: DFQATT and SNEGSKA (reference sequence). The CDR3, as DNA: TGCAGTGCTAGGGCGGATTCACCCCTCCACTTT. As protein: CSARADSPLHF.

This sequence joins TRBV6-5 and TRBJ1-6, with D unclear. V gave up 2 bases and J gave up 7 bases, with 3 bases separating them. The length of the CDR3 is 12 residues. Germline V gene lookup returns CDR1 MNHEY and CDR2 SVGAGI. The CDR3 here is CASSYPNSPLHF. The CDR3 DNA reads TGTGCCAGCAGTTACCCAAATTCACCCCTCCACTTT.

In this sample, this clone turned up once. The CDR3 DNA is TGCGCCAGCAGGCTAGACAGGGGCGATTCTGGAAACACCATATATTTT. Residues: CASRLDRGDSGNTIYF. V gene TRBV10-2 combines with J gene TRBJ1-3; 8 bases match TRBD1. V lost 6 bases, J lost 1 base, and 8 bases stayed unmatched. Germline loops: CDR1 WSHSY, CDR2 SAAADI. This CDR3 is built from 16 residues.

This chain links TRBV6-2 or TRBV6-3 with TRBJ2-3; tentatively, D is TRBD2 (6 bases). This CDR3 contains 16 residues. The germline gives CDR1 MNHEY, CDR2 SVGEGT. Trimming removed 2 bases at V and 0 bases at J, with 12 bases between. The CDR3 spells CASSYIPGTSTDTQYF. Here the CDR3 DNA reads TGTGCCAGCAGTTACATCCCCGGGACTAGCACAGATACGCAGTATTTT.

The gene calls are TRBV6-6 and TRBJ1-1; 7 bases align to TRBD1. The trim removed 8 bases at V and 8 bases at J, leaving 8 bases unmatched. The CDR3 sequence is 12 residues long. The germline CDR1 and CDR2 sequences are MNHNY and SVGAGI (reference sequence). The chain's CDR3 is CASYQGGGEAFF. In DNA, the CDR3 is TGTGCCAGCTATCAGGGGGGAGGAGAAGCTTTCTTT.

The chain links TRBV3-1 (or the pseudogene TRBV3-2) to TRBJ2-5, with a possible D match to TRBD2 (6 bases). Germline CDR1 and CDR2: LGHDT and YNNKEL (reference sequence). Trimming shortened V by 5 bases and J by 2 bases, and 9 bases separated the two germline ends. The CDR3 consists of 13 residues. The CDR3, as DNA: TGTGCCAGCAGCGGGGGACTTCAAGAGACCCAGTACTTC. The encoded protein is CASSGGLQETQYF.

The genes are TRBV2 and TRBJ2-5; no clear D gene. Germline-derived CDR1 and CDR2 are SNHLY and FYNNEI. Trimming cost V 7 bases and J 5 bases, with 17 bases left between them. CDR3 size: 14 residues. The CDR3 nucleotides are TGTGCCAGCACGGGTGGCCACCGCGCGGAGACCCAGTACTTC. Protein: CASTGGHRAETQYF. Complete variable domain (other parts from reference TRBV2 and TRBJ2-5): EPEVTQTPSHQVTQMGQEVILRCVPISNHLYFYWYRQILGQKVEFLVSFYNNEISEKSEIFDDQFSVERPDGSNFTLKIRSTKLEDSAMYFCASTGGHRAETQYFGPGTRLLVL.

The J gene is TRBJ1-1, the V gene TRBV5-1; the match to TRBD1 covers 7 bases. V shed 4 bases and J 11 bases; nucleotides not matched to a gene: 11. This CDR3 is built from 13 residues. Germline V CDR1 and CDR2: SGHRS, YFSETQ. The CDR3 nucleotides are TGCGCCAGCAGCCGAAATACTGACAGGGTTGCTTTCTTT. It yields the protein CASSRNTDRVAFF.

This clone occurred a few times. This rearrangement joins TRBV9 to TRBJ1-4, with 9 bases aligning to TRBD1. Germline V gives CDR1 SGDLS, CDR2 YYNGEE. V gave up 4 bases and J gave up 8 bases; unmatched junction bases: 12. CDR3 length: 16 residues. CDR3 sequence reads: CASSPRTGTGREKLFF. In nucleotides, the CDR3 is TGTGCCAGCAGCCCCCGAACTGGGACAGGGAGGGAAAAACTGTTTTTT.

This chain joins TRBV6-4 and TRBJ2-6; possibly TRBD1 for D (5 bases). The CDR3 is made up of 17 amino acids. Per the germline V gene, CDR1 is MRHNA and CDR2 is SNTAGT. Trimming removed 6 bases at V and 0 bases at J, with 15 bases between. CDR3 sequence: CASSLNGASSGANVLTF. The CDR3 DNA reads TGTGCCAGCAGCCTCAATGGGGCCAGCTCTGGGGCCAACGTCCTGACTTTC.

The rearrangement uses TRBV18 and TRBJ1-2, with TRBD1 matching 7 bases. CDR1 KGHSH and CDR2 LQKENI come from the germline V gene. The CDR3 runs to 13 residues. With 3 bases clipped from V and 8 bases from J, the junction kept 6 bases outside the gene matches. This CDR3 is CASSPGQDGGYTF. In nucleotides, the CDR3 is TGTGCCAGCTCACCTGGACAGGACGGAGGCTACACCTTC.

The chain carries TRBV6-5 and TRBJ2-2; D remains unclear. Germline V gene sequence: CDR1 MNHEY, CDR2 SVGAGI. The CDR3 is 15 residues long. Trimming took off 6 bases at V and 0 bases at J, with 11 bases between the two ends. Written as DNA, the CDR3 is TGTGCCAGCAGGGGCACCTACCCGAACACCGGGGAGCTGTTTTTT. Translated, it gives CASRGTYPNTGELFF.

The chain combines TRBV5-1 with TRBJ2-7; D possibly corresponds to TRBD2 (7 bases). In germline, CDR1 is SGHRS, CDR2 YFSETQ. V lost 0 bases, J lost 2 bases, and 15 bases lay in between. The CDR3 length is 16 residues. CDR3: CASSLAGGHLPYEQYF. DNA of the CDR3: TGCGCCAGCAGCTTGGCGGGGGGACACCTCCCCTACGAGCAGTACTTC. The full variable domain, in which reference TRBV5-1 and TRBJ2-7 provide the parts outside the CDR3, is KAGVTQTPRYLIKTRGQQVTLSCSPISGHRSVSWYQQTPGQGLQFLFEYFSETQRNKGNFPGRFSGRQFSNSRSEMNVSTLELGDSALYLCASSLAGGHLPYEQYFGPGTRLTVT.

The rearrangement links TRBV6-6 to TRBJ2-2; D may be TRBD2 (6 bases). V lost 10 bases to trimming and J lost 4 bases, with 13 bases between them. The CDR3 loop spans 13 amino acids. Germline CDR1 reads MNHNY; CDR2 reads SVGAGI (reference sequence). CDR3 DNA: TGTGCCACGACGGGGGTATCCACCGGGGAGCTGTTTTTT. Amino acids: CATTGVSTGELFF.

The V call is TRBV5-1, the J call TRBJ2-1; 7 bases map to TRBD1. The V gene's germline CDR1 is SGHRS and CDR2 YFSETQ. J was trimmed by 0 bases and V by 4 bases; bases with no gene match: 4. The CDR3 covers 15 residues. The CDR3 DNA is TGCGCCAGCAGCGGCGACAGGGCCTCCTACAATGAGCAGTTCTTC. Translating gives CASSGDRASYNEQFF.

CDR3 nucleotide sequence: TGTGCCAGCAGCGTAGGGCGGCGCACAGATACGCAGTATTTT. It codes for CASSVGRRTDTQYF. The V gene is TRBV9, the J gene TRBJ2-3, with D hard to call. Germline loops: CDR1 SGDLS, CDR2 YYNGEE. Trimming removed 0 bases at V and 1 base at J, with 6 bases between. CDR3 length: 14 amino acids.

This chain joins TRBV6-6 and TRBJ1-2; perhaps TRBD1 as D (5 bases). Trimming cost V 2 bases and J 1 base, with 8 bases left between them. Germline-derived CDR1 and CDR2 are MNHNY and SVGAGI (reference sequence). The length of the CDR3 is 14 residues. Here the CDR3 reads CASSYARVNYGYTF. Written as DNA, the CDR3 is TGTGCCAGCAGTTACGCCAGGGTTAACTATGGCTACACCTTC.

The J gene is TRBJ2-7, the V gene TRBV5-4; D might be TRBD1 (6 bases). The CDR3 is 13 amino acids. V lost 0 bases and J 7 bases, leaving 11 bases between the germline ends. From germline, CDR1 is SGHNT and CDR2 YYREEE (reference sequence). CDR3 region: CASSLAWGQEQYF. For the CDR3, the DNA is TGTGCCAGCAGCTTGGCTTGGGGGCAAGAGCAGTACTTC. The whole variable domain, remainder taken from reference TRBV5-4 and TRBJ2-7, is ETGVTQSPTHLIKTRGQQVTLRCSSQSGHNTVSWYQQALGQGPQFIFQYYREEENGRGNFPPRFSGLQFPNYSSELNVNALELDDSALYLCASSLAWGQEQYFGPGTRLTVT.

The chain joins TRBV5-1 to TRBJ2-6; maybe TRBD2 (7 bases). V dropped 5 bases and J dropped 0 bases, with 12 bases sitting between them. From germline, CDR1 is SGHRS and CDR2 YFSETQ. This CDR3 has 16 residues. CDR3: CASSHGGLSGANVLTF. CDR3 DNA sequence: TGCGCCAGCAGTCACGGGGGGCTCTCTGGGGCCAACGTCCTGACTTTC.

V usage is TRBV11-3 and J usage is TRBJ2-7; D is perhaps TRBD1 (5 bases). CDR3 length: 11 residues. V lost 6 bases and J lost 4, with 7 bases in between. CDR1 SGHNT and CDR2 YENEEA come from the germline V gene. The CDR3 DNA follows: TGTGCCAGCAGGTCAGGGTACGAGCAGTACTTC. Protein product: CASRSGYEQYF.

The J gene is TRBJ1-1, the V gene TRBV18, with D perhaps TRBD1 (5 bases). This CDR3 has 15 residues. V lost 6 bases and J lost 5, with 19 bases in between. Per the germline V gene, CDR1 is KGHSH and CDR2 is LQKENI. The CDR3 region has the DNA TGTGCCAGCTCGCCCCGCCCGGGGGTTCGAACTGAAGCTTTCTTT. Encoded protein: CASSPRPGVRTEAFF.

The rearrangement joins TRBV6-5 to TRBJ2-1; 15 nucleotides line up with TRBD2. This CDR3 is built from 14 residues. The V and J ends lost 7 bases and 6 bases, in that order; junction bases with no gene match: 1. The germline V gene has CDR1 MNHEY and CDR2 SVGAGI. CDR3 DNA sequence: TGTGCCAGCATGGGACTAGCGGGGGGCAATGAGCAGTTCTTC. The encoded protein is CASMGLAGGNEQFF.

The chain is built from TRBV10-1 and TRBJ2-6; no clear D gene. Germline V lookup: CDR1 WNHNN, CDR2 SYGVQD (reference sequence). Deletions cut 4 bases from V and 0 bases from J, with 4 bases between. The CDR3 loop spans 14 amino acids. The CDR3 DNA reads as TGCGCCAGCAGTGCGGGCTCTGGGGCCAACGTCCTGACTTTC. Residues: CASSAGSGANVLTF.

The chain combines TRBV7-9 with TRBJ2-7; D perhaps matches TRBD2 (6 bases). CDR3 size: 13 residues. Germline-derived CDR1 and CDR2 are SEHNR and FQNEAQ (reference sequence). V lost 11 bases, J lost 6 bases, and 20 bases lay in between. CDR3 region: CAGAEGAFGEQYF. As DNA, the CDR3 is TGTGCCGGGGCGGAGGGCGCCTTCGGCGAGCAGTACTTC.

CDR3 amino acids: CASSEGGTGIGYTF. DNA of the CDR3: TGTGCCAGCAGTGAAGGGGGGACTGGGATTGGCTACACCTTC. The gene calls are TRBV6-1 and TRBJ1-2, with D possibly matching TRBD1 (5 bases). V shed 1 base and J shed 7 bases, with 13 bases lying between them. Germline CDR1 and CDR2: MNHNS and SASEGT. The CDR3 sequence is 14 residues long.

This sequence joins TRBV4-1 and TRBJ2-7, with D perhaps TRBD2 (7 bases). Germline CDR1 MGHRA, CDR2 YSYEKL. Trimming shortened V by 4 bases and J by 3 bases, and 16 bases separated the two germline ends. CDR3 length equals 15 residues. The CDR3 loop reads CASSPPRGRNYEQYF. CDR3 nucleotide sequence: TGCGCCAGCAGCCCGCCGCGGGGGCGGAACTACGAGCAGTACTTC.